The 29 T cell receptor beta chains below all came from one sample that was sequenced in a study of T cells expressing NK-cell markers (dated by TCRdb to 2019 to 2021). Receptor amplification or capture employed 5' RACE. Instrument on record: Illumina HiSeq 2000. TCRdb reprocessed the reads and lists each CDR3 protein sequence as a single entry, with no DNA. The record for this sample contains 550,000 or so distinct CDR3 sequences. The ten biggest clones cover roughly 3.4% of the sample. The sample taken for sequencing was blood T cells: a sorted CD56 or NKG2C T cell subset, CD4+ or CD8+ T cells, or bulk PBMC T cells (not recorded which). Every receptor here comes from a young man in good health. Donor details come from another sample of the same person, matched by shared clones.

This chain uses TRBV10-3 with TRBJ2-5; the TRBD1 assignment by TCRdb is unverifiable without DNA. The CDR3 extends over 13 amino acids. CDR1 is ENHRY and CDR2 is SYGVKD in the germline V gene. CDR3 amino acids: CAISAQGIQTQYF.

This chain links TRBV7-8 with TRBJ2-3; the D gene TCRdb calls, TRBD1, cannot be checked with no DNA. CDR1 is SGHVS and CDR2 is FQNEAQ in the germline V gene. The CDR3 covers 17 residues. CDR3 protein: CASSLSSDRGDTDTQYF.

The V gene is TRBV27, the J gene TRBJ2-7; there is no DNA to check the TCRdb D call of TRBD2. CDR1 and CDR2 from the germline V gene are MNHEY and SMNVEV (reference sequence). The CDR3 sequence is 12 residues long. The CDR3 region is CASSEGWGEQYF.

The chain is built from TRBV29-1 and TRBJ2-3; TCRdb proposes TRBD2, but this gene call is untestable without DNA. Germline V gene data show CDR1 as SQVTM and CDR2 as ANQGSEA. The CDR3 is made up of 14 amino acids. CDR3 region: CSALAEWNRAAQYF.

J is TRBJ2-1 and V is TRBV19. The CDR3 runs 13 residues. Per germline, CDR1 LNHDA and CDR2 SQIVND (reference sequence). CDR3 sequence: CASSLSYGNEQFF.

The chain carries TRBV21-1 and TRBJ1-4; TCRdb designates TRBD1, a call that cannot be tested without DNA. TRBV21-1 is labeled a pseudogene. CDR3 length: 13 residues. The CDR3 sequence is CASSLIGVEKLFF.

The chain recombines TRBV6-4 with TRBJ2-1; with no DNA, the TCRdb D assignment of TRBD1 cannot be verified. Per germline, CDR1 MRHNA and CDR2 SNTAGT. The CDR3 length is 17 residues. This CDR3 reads CASSDSKGAKRGYEQFF.

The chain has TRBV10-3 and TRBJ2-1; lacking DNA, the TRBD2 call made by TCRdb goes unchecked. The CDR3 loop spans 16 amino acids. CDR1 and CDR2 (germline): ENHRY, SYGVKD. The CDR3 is CAISESLGGDYNEQFF.

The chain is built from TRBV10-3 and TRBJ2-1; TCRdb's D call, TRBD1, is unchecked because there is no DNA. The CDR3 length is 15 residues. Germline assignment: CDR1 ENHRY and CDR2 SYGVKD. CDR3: CAISRREPPYNEQFF.

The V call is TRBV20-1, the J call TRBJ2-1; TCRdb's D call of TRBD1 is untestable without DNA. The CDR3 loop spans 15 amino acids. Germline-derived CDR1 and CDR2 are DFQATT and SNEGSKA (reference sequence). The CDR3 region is CSARDAAPNQNEQFF.

This chain's CDR3 is CASSLVPDTSNTEAFF. The chain links TRBV11-2 to TRBJ1-1; checking the TCRdb D call of TRBD1 is not possible without DNA. The CDR3 is 16 residues long. CDR1 is SGHAT, CDR2 FQNNGV, per germline.

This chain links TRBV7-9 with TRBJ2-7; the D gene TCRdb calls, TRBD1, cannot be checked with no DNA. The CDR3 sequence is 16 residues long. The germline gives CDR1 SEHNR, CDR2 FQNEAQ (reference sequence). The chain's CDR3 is CASSPGTGIHSYEQYF.

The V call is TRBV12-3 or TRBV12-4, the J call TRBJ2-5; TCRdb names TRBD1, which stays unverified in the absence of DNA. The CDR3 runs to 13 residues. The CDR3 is CASSRPGVETQYF.

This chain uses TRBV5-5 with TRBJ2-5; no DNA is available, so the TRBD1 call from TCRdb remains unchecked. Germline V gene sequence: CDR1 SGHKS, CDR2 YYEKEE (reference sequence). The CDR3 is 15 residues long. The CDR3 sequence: CASSLVTGVRETQYF.

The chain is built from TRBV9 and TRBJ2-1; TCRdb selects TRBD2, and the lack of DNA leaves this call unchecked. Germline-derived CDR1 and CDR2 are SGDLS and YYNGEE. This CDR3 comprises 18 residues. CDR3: CASSPAGTSGGRNKEQFF.

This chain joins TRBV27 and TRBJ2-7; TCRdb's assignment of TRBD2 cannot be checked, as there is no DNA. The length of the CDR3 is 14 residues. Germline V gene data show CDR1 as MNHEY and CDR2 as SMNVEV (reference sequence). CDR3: CASSWGTSVYEQYF.

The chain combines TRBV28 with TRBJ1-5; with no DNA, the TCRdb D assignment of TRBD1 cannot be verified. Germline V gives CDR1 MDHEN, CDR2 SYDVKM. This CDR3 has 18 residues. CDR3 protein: CASSLSNSQGVYNQPQHF.

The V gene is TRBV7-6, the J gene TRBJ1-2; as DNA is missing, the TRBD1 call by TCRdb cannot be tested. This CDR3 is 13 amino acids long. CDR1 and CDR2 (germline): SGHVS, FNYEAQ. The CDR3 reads CASSSEYRDGYTF.

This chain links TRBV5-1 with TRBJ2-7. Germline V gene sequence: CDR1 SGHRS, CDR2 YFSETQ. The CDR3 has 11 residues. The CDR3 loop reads CASGQNGEQYF.

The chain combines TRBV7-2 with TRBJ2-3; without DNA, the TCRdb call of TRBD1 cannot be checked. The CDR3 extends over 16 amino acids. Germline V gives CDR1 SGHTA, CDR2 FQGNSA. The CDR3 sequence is CASSPRDRGSSDTQYF.

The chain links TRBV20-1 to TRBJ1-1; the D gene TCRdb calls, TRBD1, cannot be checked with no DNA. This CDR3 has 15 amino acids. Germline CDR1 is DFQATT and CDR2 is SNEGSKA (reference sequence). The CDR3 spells CSARDPGLGVWGAFF.

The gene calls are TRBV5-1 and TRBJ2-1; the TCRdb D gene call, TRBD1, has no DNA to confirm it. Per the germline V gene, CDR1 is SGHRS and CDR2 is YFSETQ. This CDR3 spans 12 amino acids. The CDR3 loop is CASGTGQNEQFF.

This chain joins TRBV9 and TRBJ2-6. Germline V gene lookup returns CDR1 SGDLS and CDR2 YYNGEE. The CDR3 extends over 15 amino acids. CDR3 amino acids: CASSVDSSRANVLTF.

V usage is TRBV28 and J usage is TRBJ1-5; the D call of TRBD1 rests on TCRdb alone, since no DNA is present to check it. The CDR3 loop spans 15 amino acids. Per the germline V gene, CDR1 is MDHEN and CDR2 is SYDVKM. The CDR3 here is CASSLSGGFGQPQHF.

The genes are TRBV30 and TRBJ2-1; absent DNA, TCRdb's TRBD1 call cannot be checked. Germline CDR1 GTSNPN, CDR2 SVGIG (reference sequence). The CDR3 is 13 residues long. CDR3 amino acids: CAWAETGGNEQFF.

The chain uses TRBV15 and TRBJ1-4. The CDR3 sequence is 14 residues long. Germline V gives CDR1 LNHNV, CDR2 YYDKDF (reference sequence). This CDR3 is CATSAIATNEKLFF.

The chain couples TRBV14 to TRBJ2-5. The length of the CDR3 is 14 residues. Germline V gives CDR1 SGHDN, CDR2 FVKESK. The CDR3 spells CASSRKVAVGTQYF.

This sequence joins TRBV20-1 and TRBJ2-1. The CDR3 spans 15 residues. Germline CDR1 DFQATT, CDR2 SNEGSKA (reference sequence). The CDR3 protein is CSASVPRLRYNEQFF.

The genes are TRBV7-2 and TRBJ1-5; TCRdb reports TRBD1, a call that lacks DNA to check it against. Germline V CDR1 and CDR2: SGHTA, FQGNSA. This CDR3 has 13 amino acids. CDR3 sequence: CASSLGAVQPQHF.